Shown below are 8 T cell receptor beta chains from a single sample sequenced in a study of early T cells in non-severe SARS-CoV-2 infection. TCRdb reprocessed the 5' RACE reads with MiXCR, giving one entry per CDR3 protein. The data show some 87,000 distinct CDR3 sequences, with 9.5% to 13% seen just once and approximately 2.4% held by the top ten. Input material: whole blood. All receptors derive from an adult who was a healthcare worker with PCR-confirmed SARS-CoV-2 infection or an uninfected control (not recorded which).

V usage is TRBV12-3 or TRBV12-4 and J usage is TRBJ2-7; a weak D match, TRBD2 (7 bases). V dropped 6 bases and J dropped 1 base, with 19 bases sitting between them. CDR3 size: 16 residues. CDR3 DNA: TGTGCCAGCAGCAAACAAGGGGGGAGGGAATCCTACGAGCAGTACTTC. It specifies CASSKQGGRESYEQYF.

The table lists this clonotype with many counts. The rearrangement links TRBV20-1 to TRBJ2-7; 16 bases match TRBD2. V gave up 3 bases and J gave up 5 bases; unmatched junction bases: 4. Germline assignment: CDR1 DFQATT and CDR2 SNEGSKA (reference sequence). The CDR3 is 15 residues long. This CDR3 is CSARGTSGRVDEQYF. The CDR3, as DNA: TGCAGTGCTAGGGGGACTAGCGGGAGGGTCGACGAGCAGTACTTC.

In its sample, this clonotype was seen many times. The J gene is TRBJ2-2, the V gene TRBV10-3; 9 positions agree with TRBD2. The V gene's germline CDR1 is ENHRY and CDR2 SYGVKD. The V gene end was trimmed by 5 bases and the J gene end by 5 bases; junction bases not matched to a gene: 12. The CDR3 runs 17 residues. CDR3 nucleotides: TGTGCCATCAGTAGAGGGCTAGCGGGACCAGCGACCGGGGAGCTGTTTTTT. It encodes CAISRGLAGPATGELFF.

This clonotype has just a few counts. This sequence joins TRBV6-2 or TRBV6-3 and TRBJ2-2; 10 nucleotides match TRBD2. CDR1 and CDR2 from the germline V gene are MNHEY and SVGEGT. Trimming at V came to 0 bases and at J to 3 bases, leaving 10 bases not matched to a gene. The CDR3 is 19 residues long. In DNA form, the CDR3 reads TGTGCCAGCAGTTACTCCCTAGCGGGGGTAGGCGGGTACACCGGGGAGCTGTTTTTT. It specifies CASSYSLAGVGGYTGELFF.

This clonotype turned up a few times. The CDR3: CASSPAGRGVNTEAFF. Written as DNA, the CDR3 is TGTGCCAGCAGCCCCGCCGGGCGGGGTGTGAACACTGAAGCTTTCTTT. This chain uses TRBV5-8 with TRBJ1-1; D is unresolved. Trimming took 4 bases from V and 0 from J, leaving 16 bases between them. Germline loops: CDR1 SGHTS, CDR2 YDEGEE. This CDR3 has 16 amino acids.

This clonotype was recorded a few times. This chain connects TRBV19 to TRBJ1-5; 7 bases fit TRBD1. The CDR3 length is 15 residues. Germline V gene lookup returns CDR1 LNHDA and CDR2 SQIVND (reference sequence). Trimming at V came to 3 bases and at J to 3 bases, leaving 5 bases not matched to a gene. The CDR3 DNA follows: TGTGCCAGTAGTATCGGACAGGACATCAATCAGCCCCAGCATTTT. Translated: CASSIGQDINQPQHF.

This clonotype was observed many times. The V and J genes are TRBV30 and TRBJ1-4, with TRBD1 as a possible D gene (5 bases). The CDR3 spans 14 residues. Germline CDR1 reads GTSNPN; CDR2 reads SVGIG (reference sequence). V lost 3 bases, J lost 7 bases, and 15 bases lay in between. CDR3 nucleotide sequence: TGTGCCTGGAGCGGGGGTCCCACAGGTGAAAAACTGTTTTTT. The encoded protein is CAWSGGPTGEKLFF.

The chain employs TRBV9 and TRBJ1-3; no definite D call. Trimming took 3 bases from V and 0 from J, leaving 7 bases between them. Germline CDR1 and CDR2: SGDLS and YYNGEE. This CDR3 spans 14 amino acids. The CDR3: CASSGRSSGNTIYF. The CDR3 DNA sequence: TGTGCCAGCAGCGGACGCAGCTCTGGAAACACCATATATTTT.